The clone carrying this T cell receptor beta chain is a singleton in its sample. Its antigen is not identified. The source of the sample is a study of cytomegalovirus exposure and HLA in healthy donors. Vbeta (60) and Jbeta (13) primers were used in the PCR. Repertoires were generated with immunoSEQ multiplex PCR, while TCRdb's copy carries only in-frame clones and drops some. This sample carries about 200,000 clones, more than 75% of them seen once, and the ten largest clones take about 3.4%. Regarding the study as a whole: In a later analysis, common viral pathogens appeared linked to several of the most significant clusters.

At sampling all donors were nominally healthy, likely with unrecorded immune exposures. The CDR3 spans 15 residues. Deletions cut 0 bases from V and 0 bases from J, with 6 bases between. Germline values: CDR1 MNHEY, CDR2 SVGAGI. The chain uses TRBV6-5 and TRBJ1-5; no clear D gene. The source of this sequence is a middle-aged man in good health and CMV-seropositive. Sequenced input: PBMCs. DNA of the CDR3: TGTGCCAGCAGTTACTCGGCATATAGCAATCAGCCCCAGCATTTT. Encoded protein: CASSYSAYSNQPQHF.